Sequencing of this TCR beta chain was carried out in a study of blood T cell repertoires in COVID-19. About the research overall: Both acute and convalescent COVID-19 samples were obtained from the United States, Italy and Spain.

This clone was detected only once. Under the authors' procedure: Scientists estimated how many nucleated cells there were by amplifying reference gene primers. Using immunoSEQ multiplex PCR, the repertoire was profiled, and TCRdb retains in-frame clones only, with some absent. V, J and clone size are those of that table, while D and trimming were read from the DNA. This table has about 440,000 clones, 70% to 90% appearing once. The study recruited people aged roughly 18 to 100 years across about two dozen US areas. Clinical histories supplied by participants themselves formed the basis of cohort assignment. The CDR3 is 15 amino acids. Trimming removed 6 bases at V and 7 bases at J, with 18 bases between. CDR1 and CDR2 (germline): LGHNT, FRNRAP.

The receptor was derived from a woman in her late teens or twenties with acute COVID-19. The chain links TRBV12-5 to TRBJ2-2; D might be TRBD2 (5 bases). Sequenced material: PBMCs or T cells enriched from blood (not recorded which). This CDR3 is CASGPITRANGELFF. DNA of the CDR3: TGTGCTAGTGGCCCAATTACTAGAGCCAACGGGGAGCTGTTTTTT. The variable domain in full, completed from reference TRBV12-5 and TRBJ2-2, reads DARVTQTPRHKVTEMGQEVTMRCQPILGHNTVFWYRQTMMQGLELLAYFRNRAPLDDSGMPKDRFSAEMPDATLATLKIQPSEPRDSAVYFCASGPITRANGELFFGEGSRLTVL.